A selection of T cell receptor beta chains follows, all from one sample in a study of metastatic and nonmetastatic thyroid tumors. Using MiXCR, TCRdb reanalyzed the PCR reads. The profile shows 17,000 or so clones, 25% of them singletons. Material: adjacent normal tissue. Receptor source: a female donor with papillary thyroid cancer or a benign thyroid nodule (not recorded which). Some clones in this sample may be carry-over from other donors' samples. The CDR3 runs from the conserved cysteine through the conserved F or W. The D gene is left open where the match is weak. Expanded clones get a size class; other rows say once, few or many, or leave the size out.

NA	TRBD2	TRBV18	TRBJ2-3	TGTGCCAGCTCACGGGCGGCGGGAGTGACCACAGATACGCAGTATTTT	CASSRAAGVTTDTQYF
NA	TRBD2	TRBV15	TRBJ2-3	TGTGCCACCAGCAGAGATCTTGGGACTAGCGCCAAAGAGGGTAGTACAGATACGCAGTATTTT	CATSRDLGTSAKEGSTDTQYF
medium-sized	TRBD2	TRBV7-9	TRBJ2-1	TGTGCCAGCAGCCCCACTAGCGGGAGGGGGAATGAGCAGTTCTTC	CASSPTSGRGNEQFF
NA	TRBD1	TRBV20-1	TRBJ1-2	TGCAGTACCTCGGGACAGATAAACTATGGCTACACCTTC	CSTSGQINYGYTF
NA	TRBD1	TRBV5-6	TRBJ2-7	TGTGCCAGCAGCCGTGGACAGGCTACATTCTACGAGCAGTACTTC	CASSRGQATFYEQYF
medium-sized	NA	TRBV7-9	TRBJ1-4	TGTGCCAGCAGCCGGGCCGGTGGTGAAAAACTGTTTTTT	CASSRAGGEKLFF
NA	NA	TRBV20-1	TRBJ1-6	TGCAGTGCAGAACAGGGTTCATGGTCACCCCTCCACTTT	CSAEQGSWSPLHF
few	TRBD1	TRBV19	TRBJ1-2	TGTGCCAGTAGATATCCGGGACAGTCACATGGCTACACCTTC	CASRYPGQSHGYTF
many	TRBD1	TRBV6-1	TRBJ1-2	TGTGCCAGCAGTGAATTTAGCGACAGGGGCGAAGGCTACACCTTC	CASSEFSDRGEGYTF
NA	TRBD2	TRBV20-1	TRBJ2-7	TGCAGTGCTACTACTCGACTAGCGGGGTACGAGCAGTACTTC	CSATTRLAGYEQYF
few	TRBD1	TRBV12-3/TRBV12-4	TRBJ1-1	TGTGCCAGCAGTTCGGTAGACAGGGAGGAGGGGGCTTTCTTT	CASSSVDREEGAFF
medium-sized	NA	TRBV18	TRBJ2-7	TGTGCCAGCTCACCACTCAGCGAAACCTCCTACGAGCAGTACTTC	CASSPLSETSYEQYF
few	NA	TRBV19	TRBJ1-2	TGTGCCAGTATCCCCCAACCGGGACTACCATATGGCTACACCTTC	CASIPQPGLPYGYTF
large	NA	TRBV7-9	TRBJ1-1	TGTGCCAGCAGCTTCAGGGAAGCAAGAGCTTTCTTT	CASSFREARAFF
NA	NA	TRBV6-1	TRBJ1-1	TGTGCCAGCAGTGAAGCGTGGGCTGAAGCTTTCTTT	CASSEAWAEAFF
few	TRBD2	TRBV12-3/TRBV12-4	TRBJ2-7	TGTGCCAGCAGTTTTGCGGCGGGAGGTTACGAGCAGTACTTC	CASSFAAGGYEQYF
few	NA	TRBV20-1	TRBJ2-7	TGCAGTGCTACCACTTCCGACCGTTTAGGTTACGAGCAGTACTTC	CSATTSDRLGYEQYF
NA	NA	TRBV6-2/TRBV6-3	TRBJ2-6	TGTGCCAGCAGTCCCCGGGTCCGTCGCTCTGGGGCCAACGTCCTGACTTTC	CASSPRVRRSGANVLTF
NA	TRBD1	TRBV5-1	TRBJ1-4	TGCGCCAGCAGCAGAGGACAGGGGAGGAATGAAAAACTGTTTTTT	CASSRGQGRNEKLFF
NA	TRBD1	TRBV24-1	TRBJ1-1	TGTGCCACCAGTGAGGGAGGACAGGGTGATGCTTTCTTT	CATSEGGQGDAFF
few	TRBD2	TRBV6-2/TRBV6-3	TRBJ2-7	TGTGCCAGCAGACCGGGGGGGGTATACGAGCAGTACTTC	CASRPGGVYEQYF
medium-sized	NA	TRBV12-3/TRBV12-4	TRBJ2-2	TGTGCCAGCAGCAACCCGGGGGTCGGGGTCCACACCGGGGAGCTGTTTTTT	CASSNPGVGVHTGELFF
medium-sized	NA	TRBV9	TRBJ2-1	TGTGCCAGCAGCGTAGATGGGTCCACCTACAATGAGCAGTTCTTC	CASSVDGSTYNEQFF
NA	TRBD2	TRBV20-1	TRBJ2-5	TGCAGTGCTAGCGGACTAGCGGGGGGGACGGGAGAGACCCAGTACTTC	CSASGLAGGTGETQYF
NA	NA	TRBV4-1	TRBJ2-7	TGCGCCAGCAGCCAAGGACAGCACGAGCAGTACTTC	CASSQGQHEQYF
few	NA	TRBV2	TRBJ1-2	TGTGCCAGCAGCCCCGGGACGGCCCTCAACTATGGCTACACCTTC	CASSPGTALNYGYTF
NA	NA	TRBV20-1	TRBJ2-3	TGCAGTGCCGACCTTTCTAGCGAGGCGTCAGATACGCAGTATTTT	CSADLSSEASDTQYF
NA	NA	TRBV6-8	TRBJ1-5	TGTGCCAGCAGACGGGCTCCGAAGCCTCAGCCCCAGCATTTT	CASRRAPKPQPQHF
NA	TRBD2	TRBV19	TRBJ2-7	TGTGCCAGTAGTACGGCCTCTAGCGGGAGGGCCTACGAGCAGTACTTC	CASSTASSGRAYEQYF
medium-sized	NA	TRBV7-2	TRBJ1-3	TGTGCCAGCAGCACTAACTCTGGAAACACCATATATTTT	CASSTNSGNTIYF
NA	NA	TRBV20-1	TRBJ2-1	TGCAGTGCTGGGGTGGTTGAGCAGTTCTTC	CSAGVVEQFF
few	NA	TRBV30	TRBJ1-6	TGTGCCTGGAGTGTAGAGGTGCTCAGGTTACGTTCACCCCTCCACTTT	CAWSVEVLRLRSPLHF
NA	TRBD1	TRBV20-1	TRBJ1-6	TGCAGTGCTCGAGACCGCGGGACAGGGGGAAATTCACCCCTCCACTTT	CSARDRGTGGNSPLHF
NA	TRBD1	TRBV7-9	TRBJ1-5	TGTGCCAGCAGCTCCGACAGGGTAGGACAGCCCCAGCATTTT	CASSSDRVGQPQHF
few	TRBD1	TRBV29-1	TRBJ1-2	TGCAGCGTTGAAGAGGCAGGGGGTTATGGCTACACCTTC	CSVEEAGGYGYTF
NA	NA	TRBV4-2	TRBJ2-1	TGTGCCAGCCAAAGCGAGGGAAGGCGCACCCATGAGCAGTTCTTC	CASQSEGRRTHEQFF
NA	TRBD2	TRBV20-1	TRBJ2-3	TGCAGTGCTCCTAGCGGGAGGTACACAGATACGCAGTATTTT	CSAPSGRYTDTQYF
NA	NA	TRBV20-1	TRBJ2-7	TGCAGTGCTAGGGGGGAGTTATCCTACGAGCAGTACTTC	CSARGELSYEQYF
medium-sized	NA	TRBV30	TRBJ1-1	TGTGCCTGGAGTCCGGGGAAGACGATGAACACTGAAGCTTTCTTT	CAWSPGKTMNTEAFF
NA	TRBD1	TRBV12-3/TRBV12-4	TRBJ2-3	TGTGCCAGCAGTTCAAAGACAGGGCGAGATACGCAGTATTTT	CASSSKTGRDTQYF
NA	TRBD1	TRBV7-8	TRBJ1-3	TGTGCCAGCAGCTCCGGACAGGGATACGGAAACACCATATATTTT	CASSSGQGYGNTIYF
NA	NA	TRBV5-1	TRBJ1-5	TGCGCCAGCAGTCTGGAGGGGGACCGGGATCAGCCCCAGCATTTT	CASSLEGDRDQPQHF
NA	NA	TRBV27	TRBJ1-4	TGTGCCAGCAGTTTAAGGGTCGTTGGGGGGCAGGTTAATGAAAAACTGTTTTTT	CASSLRVVGGQVNEKLFF
few	NA	TRBV6-1	TRBJ1-2	TGTGCCAGCAGTGGGGGATCGAAACCCCCCTATGGCTACACCTTC	CASSGGSKPPYGYTF
NA	NA	TRBV12-3/TRBV12-4	TRBJ2-2	TGTGCCAGCAGTTTAAGACTCGGAGGGGAGCTGTTTTTT	CASSLRLGGELFF
NA	TRBD2	TRBV5-1	TRBJ2-2	TGCGCCAGCAGCTTTACTAGCGGGAGAGTGAACACCGGGGAGCTGTTTTTT	CASSFTSGRVNTGELFF
medium-sized	TRBD1	TRBV9	TRBJ2-5	TGTGCCAGCAGCGTGACAGGGTCTATCGAAGAGACCCAGTACTTC	CASSVTGSIEETQYF
NA	TRBD1	TRBV20-1	TRBJ2-2	TGCAGTGCTAAACAGGGGGCCGGCGGGGAGCTGTTTTTT	CSAKQGAGGELFF